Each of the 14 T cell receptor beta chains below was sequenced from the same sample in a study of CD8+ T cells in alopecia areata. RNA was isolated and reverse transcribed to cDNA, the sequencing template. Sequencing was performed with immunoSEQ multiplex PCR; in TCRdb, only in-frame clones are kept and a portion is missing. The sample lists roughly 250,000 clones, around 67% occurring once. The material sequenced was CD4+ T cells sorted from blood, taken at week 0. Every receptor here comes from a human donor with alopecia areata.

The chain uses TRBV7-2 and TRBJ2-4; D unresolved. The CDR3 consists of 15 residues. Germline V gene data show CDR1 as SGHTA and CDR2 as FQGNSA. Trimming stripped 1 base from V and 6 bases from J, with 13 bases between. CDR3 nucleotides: TGTGCCAGCAGCTTAGTAGGCCTTTGGGGAAACATTCAGTACTTC. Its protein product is CASSLVGLWGNIQYF.

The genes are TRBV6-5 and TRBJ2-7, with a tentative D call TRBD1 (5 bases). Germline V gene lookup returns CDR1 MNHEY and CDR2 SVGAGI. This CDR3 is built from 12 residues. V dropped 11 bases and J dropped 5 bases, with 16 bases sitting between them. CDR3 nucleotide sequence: TGTGCCGTCTATGCAGGGCCCCACGAGCAGTACTTC. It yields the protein CAVYAGPHEQYF.

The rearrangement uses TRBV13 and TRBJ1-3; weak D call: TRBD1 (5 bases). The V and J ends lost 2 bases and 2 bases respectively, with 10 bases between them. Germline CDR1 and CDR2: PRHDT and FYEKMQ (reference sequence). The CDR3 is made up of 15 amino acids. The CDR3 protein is CASSLPGAAGNTIYF. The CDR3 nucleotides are TGTGCCAGCAGCTTACCCGGGGCGGCTGGAAACACCATATATTTT. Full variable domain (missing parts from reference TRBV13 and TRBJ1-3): AAGVIQSPRHLIKEKRETATLKCYPIPRHDTVYWYQQGPGQDPQFLISFYEKMQSDKGSIPDRFSAQQFSDYHSELNMSSLELGDSALYFCASSLPGAAGNTIYFGEGSWLTVV.

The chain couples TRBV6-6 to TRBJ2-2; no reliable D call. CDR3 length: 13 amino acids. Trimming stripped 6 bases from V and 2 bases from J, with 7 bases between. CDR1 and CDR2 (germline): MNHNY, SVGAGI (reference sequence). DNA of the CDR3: TGTGCCAGCAGCCCCCCCAACACCGGGGAGCTGTTTTTT. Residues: CASSPPNTGELFF.

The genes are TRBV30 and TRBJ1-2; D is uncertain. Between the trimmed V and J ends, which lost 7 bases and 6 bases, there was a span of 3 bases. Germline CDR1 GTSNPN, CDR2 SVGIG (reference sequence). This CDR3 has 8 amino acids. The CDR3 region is CASDGYTF. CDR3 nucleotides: TGTGCCTCTGATGGCTACACCTTC. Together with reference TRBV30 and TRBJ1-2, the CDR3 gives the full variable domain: SQTIHQWPATLVQPVGSPLSLECTVEGTSNPNLYWYRQAAGRGLQLLFYSVGIGQISSEVPQNLSASRPQDRQFILSSKKLLLSDSGFYLCASDGYTFGSGTRLTVV.

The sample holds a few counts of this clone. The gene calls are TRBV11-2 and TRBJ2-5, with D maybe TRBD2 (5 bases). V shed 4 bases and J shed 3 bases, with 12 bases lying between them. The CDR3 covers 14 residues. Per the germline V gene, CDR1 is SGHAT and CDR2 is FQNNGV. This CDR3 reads CASSSDYFEETQYF. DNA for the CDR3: TGTGCCAGCAGCTCAGACTATTTTGAAGAGACCCAGTACTTC.

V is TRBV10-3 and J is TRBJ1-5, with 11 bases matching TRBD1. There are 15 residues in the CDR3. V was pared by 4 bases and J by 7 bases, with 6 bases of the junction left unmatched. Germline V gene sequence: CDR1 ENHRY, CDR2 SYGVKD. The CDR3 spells CAISGTGGETQPQHF. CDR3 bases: TGTGCCATCAGTGGGACAGGGGGCGAGACCCAGCCCCAGCATTTT.

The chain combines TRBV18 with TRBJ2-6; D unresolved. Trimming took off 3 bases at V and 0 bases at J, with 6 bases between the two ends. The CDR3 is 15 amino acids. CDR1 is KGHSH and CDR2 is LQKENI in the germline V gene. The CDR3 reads CASSPGLSGANVLTF. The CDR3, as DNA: TGTGCCAGCTCACCTGGCCTCTCTGGGGCCAACGTCCTGACTTTC.

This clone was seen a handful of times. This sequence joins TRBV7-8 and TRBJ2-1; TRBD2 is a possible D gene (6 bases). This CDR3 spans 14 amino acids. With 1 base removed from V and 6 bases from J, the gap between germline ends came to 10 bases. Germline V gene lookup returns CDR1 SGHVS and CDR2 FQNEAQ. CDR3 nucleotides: TGTGCCAGCAGCTTAGTGCAGGGAGGCAATGAGCAGTTCTTC. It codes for CASSLVQGGNEQFF.

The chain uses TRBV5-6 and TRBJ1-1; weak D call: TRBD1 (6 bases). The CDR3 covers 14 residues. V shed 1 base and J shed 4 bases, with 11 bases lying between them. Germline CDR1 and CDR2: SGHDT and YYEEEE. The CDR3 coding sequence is TGTGCCAGCAGCTTGCCACAGGGCGGCACTGAAGCTTTCTTT. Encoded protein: CASSLPQGGTEAFF.

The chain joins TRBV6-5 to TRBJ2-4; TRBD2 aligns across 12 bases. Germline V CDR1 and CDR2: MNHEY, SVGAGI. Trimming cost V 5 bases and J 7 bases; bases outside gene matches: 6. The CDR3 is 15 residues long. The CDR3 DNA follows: TGTGCCAGCAGTCCGACTAGCGGGGGTCACAACATTCAGTACTTC. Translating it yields CASSPTSGGHNIQYF.

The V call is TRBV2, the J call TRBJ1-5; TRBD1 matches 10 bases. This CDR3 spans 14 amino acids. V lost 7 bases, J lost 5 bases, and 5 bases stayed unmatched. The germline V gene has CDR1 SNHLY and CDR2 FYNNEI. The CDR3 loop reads CASKDRGFDQPQHF. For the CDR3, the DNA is TGTGCCAGCAAGGACAGGGGGTTCGATCAGCCCCAGCATTTT.

The CDR3 DNA reads as TGTGCCACCAGCGGTCCTTCGGACGACCACCAAGAGACCCAGTACTTC. Translated: CATSGPSDDHQETQYF. J is TRBJ2-5 and V is TRBV15; D is undetermined. Trimming left V 5 bases short and J 0 bases short, with 16 bases between. The CDR3 has 16 amino acids. Germline-derived CDR1 and CDR2 are LNHNV and YYDKDF (reference sequence).

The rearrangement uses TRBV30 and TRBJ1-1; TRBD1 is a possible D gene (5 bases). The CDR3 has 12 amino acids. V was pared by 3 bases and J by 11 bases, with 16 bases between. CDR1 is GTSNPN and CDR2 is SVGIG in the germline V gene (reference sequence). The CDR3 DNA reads TGTGCCTGGAGCATGGAGGGGTTCAGTGCTTTCTTT. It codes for CAWSMEGFSAFF. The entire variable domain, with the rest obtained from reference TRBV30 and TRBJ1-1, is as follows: SQTIHQWPATLVQPVGSPLSLECTVEGTSNPNLYWYRQAAGRGLQLLFYSVGIGQISSEVPQNLSASRPQDRQFILSSKKLLLSDSGFYLCAWSMEGFSAFFGQGTRLTVV.